A single sample is the source of the 24 T cell receptor beta chains below, sequenced in a study of blood T cell repertoires in COVID-19. TCRdb keeps only in-frame clones here, not all; method: immunoSEQ multiplex PCR. The sample contains roughly 200,000 clones, around 86% of which appear only once. Sequences were obtained from peripheral blood. The receptors originated from a man in his forties with acute or convalescent COVID-19.

As for this clone: A far larger clone is just one base off, so this is likely a read error. The V call is TRBV5-4, the J call TRBJ2-7; weak D call: TRBD1 (6 bases). Germline V lookup: CDR1 SGHNT, CDR2 YYREEE (reference sequence). The CDR3 covers 12 residues. V gave up 4 bases and J gave up 3 bases, with 8 bases separating them. The DNA of the CDR3 is TGTGCCAGCAGCACGACAGGCTACGAGCAGTACTTC. Translation: CASSTTGYEQYF.

The chain has TRBV6-5 and TRBJ2-5; TRBD2 might be the D (5 bases). The V end was cut by 8 bases, the J end by 5 bases, with 18 bases between. The CDR3 covers 14 residues. From germline, CDR1 is MNHEY and CDR2 SVGAGI. The CDR3 region is CASVLLGGLETQYF. CDR3 nucleotides: TGTGCCAGCGTCCTACTCGGAGGTTTGGAGACCCAGTACTTC.

V gene TRBV18 combines with J gene TRBJ1-2; TRBD1 is a possible D gene (5 bases). The CDR3 runs to 14 residues. CDR1 and CDR2 from the germline V gene are KGHSH and LQKENI. V was shortened by 3 bases and J by 2 bases, with 10 bases between the two germline ends. CDR3 sequence: CASSPQGSNYGYTF. The CDR3 bases are TGTGCCAGCTCACCCCAGGGCAGCAACTATGGCTACACCTTC.

This rearrangement joins TRBV28 to TRBJ1-5, with D maybe TRBD1 (6 bases). CDR1 and CDR2 (germline): MDHEN, SYDVKM. The CDR3 sequence is 14 residues long. Trimming cost V 6 bases and J 7 bases, with 16 bases left between them. CDR3 residues: CASSLSDRNQPQHF. Here the CDR3 DNA reads TGTGCCAGCAGCCTAAGCGACAGGAACCAGCCCCAGCATTTT.

The chain recombines TRBV29-1 with TRBJ1-1; D is unresolved. Deletions cut 0 bases from V and 1 base from J, with 3 bases between. Germline CDR1 SQVTM, CDR2 ANQGSEA. This CDR3 region has 12 residues. The CDR3 here is CSVEDRNTEAFF. CDR3 DNA sequence: TGCAGCGTTGAAGATAGGAACACTGAAGCTTTCTTT.

The CDR3 bases are TGTGCCAGCAGCCAAGAGTGGACAGGGGGAAGGGAAAAACTGTTTTTT. It encodes CASSQEWTGGREKLFF. The gene calls are TRBV4-2 and TRBJ1-4; 10 bases are shared with TRBD1. Germline V gives CDR1 LGHNA, CDR2 YNFKEQ. The CDR3 is made up of 16 amino acids. V shed 0 bases and J 8 bases; nucleotides not matched to a gene: 6.

This clone has only one observation. The genes are TRBV2 and TRBJ2-2; 7 bases fit TRBD1. J was trimmed by 9 bases and V by 2 bases; bases with no gene match: 3. Germline-derived CDR1 and CDR2 are SNHLY and FYNNEI. The CDR3 has 13 amino acids. DNA for the CDR3: TGTGCCAGCAGTGAAACAGGGGTGTGGGAGCTGTTTTTT. Residues: CASSETGVWELFF.

The chain employs TRBV6-5 and TRBJ2-1; D may be TRBD1 (6 bases). Germline V CDR1 and CDR2: MNHEY, SVGAGI. Deletions cut 6 bases from V and 11 bases from J, with 17 bases between. The CDR3 has 13 residues. The CDR3 reads CASSLAGARQQFF. For the CDR3, the DNA is TGTGCCAGCAGCCTAGCAGGGGCCCGACAGCAGTTCTTC.

The genes are TRBV7-9 and TRBJ2-3; TRBD2 agrees at 8 bases. V shed 1 base and J 0 bases; nucleotides not matched to a gene: 3. CDR3 size: 16 residues. Germline V lookup: CDR1 SEHNR, CDR2 FQNEAQ (reference sequence). In nucleotides, the CDR3 is TGTGCCAGCAGCTTAGATGGCGGGGGGAGCACAGATACGCAGTATTTT. This encodes CASSLDGGGSTDTQYF.

This clone was detected only once. The chain joins TRBV18 to TRBJ2-3; 8 bases fit TRBD1. The CDR3 extends over 20 amino acids. Trimming cost V 5 bases and J 0 bases; bases outside gene matches: 19. Germline V lookup: CDR1 KGHSH, CDR2 LQKENI. The CDR3 DNA reads as TGTGCCAGCTCAGGACTCGATCGGACAGGGCCTGGGTTTAGCACAGATACGCAGTATTTT. Translating it yields CASSGLDRTGPGFSTDTQYF.

The gene calls are TRBV3-1 (or the pseudogene TRBV3-2) and TRBJ1-5, with D unclear. Germline CDR1 LGHDT, CDR2 YNNKEL (reference sequence). The CDR3 length is 14 residues. With 2 bases removed from V and 7 bases from J, the gap between germline ends came to 12 bases. CDR3 loop: CASSQSEQSQPQHF. CDR3 in DNA: TGTGCCAGCAGCCAAAGTGAACAGTCCCAGCCCCAGCATTTT.

This clone was seen more than once but under ten times. The rearrangement joins TRBV2 to TRBJ2-2; 7 bases fit TRBD1. Germline-derived CDR1 and CDR2 are SNHLY and FYNNEI. This CDR3 is 15 amino acids long. V shed 5 bases, J shed 1 base, and the junction held 4 bases outside the gene matches. Here the CDR3 DNA reads TGTGCCAGCAGTTCCGGGACAGAGAACACCGGGGAGCTGTTTTTT. Its protein product is CASSSGTENTGELFF.

The CDR3 sequence: CASSDHRKATNEKLFF. Written as DNA, the CDR3 is TGTGCCAGCAGTGATCACAGGAAAGCAACTAATGAAAAACTGTTTTTT. The chain combines TRBV2 with TRBJ1-4; possibly TRBD1 for D (5 bases). Trimming left V 3 bases short and J 0 bases short, with 11 bases between. The CDR3 runs to 16 residues. Looked up from germline, CDR1 is SNHLY and CDR2 is FYNNEI.

The rearrangement uses TRBV5-1 and TRBJ2-2; possible D gene TRBD1, 6 bases. The CDR3 consists of 14 residues. CDR1 SGHRS and CDR2 YFSETQ come from the germline V gene. V shed 4 bases and J shed 1 base, with 8 bases lying between them. CDR3 loop: CASSPTGNTGELFF. The DNA of the CDR3 is TGCGCCAGCAGCCCGACAGGGAACACCGGGGAGCTGTTTTTT.

This chain connects TRBV11-2 to TRBJ2-7; D is uncertain. The CDR3 totals 13 residues. CDR1 SGHAT and CDR2 FQNNGV come from the germline V gene. Trimming shortened V by 2 bases and J by 1 base, and 6 bases separated the two germline ends. This CDR3 is CASSLTHSYEQYF. The CDR3 DNA follows: TGTGCCAGCAGCTTAACACATTCCTACGAGCAGTACTTC.

This clone was seen only once. At the DNA level, this CDR3 is encoded by other sequences in the same sample as well. J is TRBJ2-7 and V is TRBV15; 10 nucleotides agree with TRBD1. Per germline, CDR1 LNHNV and CDR2 YYDKDF (reference sequence). The CDR3 has 13 residues. V gave up 3 bases and J gave up 4 bases; unmatched junction bases: 0. CDR3 nucleotide sequence: TGTGCCACCAGCAGGGACAGGGGGTACGAGCAGTACTTC. It translates to CATSRDRGYEQYF. The entire variable domain, with the rest obtained from reference TRBV15 and TRBJ2-7, is as follows: DAMVIQNPRYQVTQFGKPVTLSCSQTLNHNVMYWYQQKSSQAPKLLFHYYDKDFNNEADTPDNFQSRRPNTSFCFLDIRSPGLGDTAMYLCATSRDRGYEQYFGPGTRLTVT.

This rearrangement joins TRBV5-1 to TRBJ2-3, with 7 bases that match TRBD2. CDR1 SGHRS and CDR2 YFSETQ come from the germline V gene. The CDR3 has 15 residues. J gave up 0 bases and V 2 bases, and 3 bases lay outside the gene matches. CDR3 in DNA: TGCGCCAGCAGCTTACTAGCGACTAGCACAGATACGCAGTATTTT. It translates to CASSLLATSTDTQYF. The full variable domain, rest sourced from reference TRBV5-1 and TRBJ2-3, is KAGVTQTPRYLIKTRGQQVTLSCSPISGHRSVSWYQQTPGQGLQFLFEYFSETQRNKGNFPGRFSGRQFSNSRSEMNVSTLELGDSALYLCASSLLATSTDTQYFGPGTRLTVL.

The rearrangement joins TRBV15 to TRBJ1-4; a possible D gene is TRBD1 (5 bases). V was trimmed by 5 bases and J by 4 bases, leaving 17 bases between them. Germline V CDR1 and CDR2: LNHNV, YYDKDF (reference sequence). The CDR3 extends over 16 amino acids. CDR3 amino acids: CATSSGHLENNEKLFF. The CDR3 DNA reads as TGTGCCACCAGCTCTGGACATTTGGAGAATAATGAAAAACTGTTTTTT.

This clone was seen only once. The chain is built from TRBV19 and TRBJ2-3; 7 bases match TRBD1. CDR1 is LNHDA and CDR2 is SQIVND in the germline V gene (reference sequence). The CDR3 totals 15 residues. V shed 2 bases, J shed 1 base, and the junction held 3 bases outside the gene matches. The CDR3, as DNA: TGTGCCAGTAGTATACGAGGGGGCCGCACAGATACGCAGTATTTT. It specifies CASSIRGGRTDTQYF. The variable domain in full, completed from reference TRBV19 and TRBJ2-3, reads DGGITQSPKYLFRKEGQNVTLSCEQNLNHDAMYWYRQDPGQGLRLIYYSQIVNDFQKGDIAEGYSVSREKKESFPLTVTSAQKNPTAFYLCASSIRGGRTDTQYFGPGTRLTVL.

The gene calls are TRBV5-1 and TRBJ1-6; TRBD1 matches 10 bases. Germline CDR1 SGHRS, CDR2 YFSETQ. The V segment lost 4 bases and the J segment 9 bases; nucleotides outside the gene matches: 7. CDR3 length equals 15 residues. CDR3 DNA sequence: TGCGCCAGCAGCCCCCCGGACAGGGGGGGTTCACCCCTCCACTTT. Its translation is CASSPPDRGGSPLHF.

The rearrangement links TRBV5-5 to TRBJ1-3; TRBD1 is a possible D gene (6 bases). Germline CDR1 reads SGHKS; CDR2 reads YYEKEE (reference sequence). Between the trimmed V and J ends, which lost 4 bases and 2 bases, there was a span of 13 bases. The CDR3 consists of 15 residues. Written as DNA, the CDR3 is TGTGCCAGCAGCCTCGTGGCAGGGGCTGGAAACACCATATATTTT. This sequence encodes CASSLVAGAGNTIYF.

In its sample, this clone was seen once. The gene calls are TRBV7-6 and TRBJ2-1, with D perhaps matching TRBD2 (5 bases). Trimming stripped 4 bases from V and 9 bases from J, with 16 bases between. The CDR3 runs 14 residues. Germline V lookup: CDR1 SGHVS, CDR2 FNYEAQ. Here the CDR3 reads CASSSLGVLVEQFF. CDR3 in DNA: TGTGCCAGCAGCTCCCTCGGGGTTCTGGTTGAGCAGTTCTTC.

In DNA form, the CDR3 reads TGCGCCAGCAGCTCGGGGACGAACACCGGGGAGCTGTTTTTT. It specifies CASSSGTNTGELFF. The chain has TRBV5-1 and TRBJ2-2; perhaps TRBD2 as D (5 bases). The CDR3 is 14 amino acids. Trimming left V 3 bases short and J 0 bases short, with 6 bases between. Germline CDR1 and CDR2: SGHRS and YFSETQ.

This clone occurred a few times. As DNA, the CDR3 is TGTGCCAGCAGTTGGACTAGCGGGGAAGGCTACGAGCAGTACTTC. It encodes CASSWTSGEGYEQYF. The J gene is TRBJ2-7, the V gene TRBV6-5, with 12 bases fitting TRBD2. V shed 4 bases and J 3 bases; nucleotides not matched to a gene: 4. The CDR3 has 15 amino acids. Germline-derived CDR1 and CDR2 are MNHEY and SVGAGI.